The entry below describes one TCR beta chain. Its target antigen remains unknown. No base quality information exists; no much larger clone differs at one position. The record originates from a study of shared clonotypes between healthy human individuals (dated by TCRdb to the early 2020s). Study-level background: Three men and two women, aged 18 to 49 years, made up the cohort. For each donor, CD4 naive and CD4 memory were each run on three plates, CD8 naive on two plates, and CD8 memory on one plate. To increase sequencing depth and limit assay-specific biases, TCR repertoire library preparation and sequencing were carried out by different laboratories using diverse techniques. Per donor, leukapheresis produced somewhere between about 0.94 and 9 billion PBMCs. To estimate repertoire size and how much clonotypes are shared between individuals, the study performed deep sequencing of blood TCR repertoires from a handful of healthy adults.

On the study overall, not on this receptor specifically: Sampling was limited to blood, and TCR repertoires in tissue likely differ from TCR repertoires in blood. Based on pairwise subsampling, the degree of clonotype sharing among donors was expected to be affected by sequencing depth. Across a handful of donors, about 5.2% of naive CD4, approximately 3.6% of naive CD8, approximately 2.5% of memory CD4, and roughly 0.41% of memory CD8 clonotypes were shared. Because the study included a small number of donors, the genetic and exposure-history diversity represented was limited. Clonotypes shared by all four sorted-subset donors showed higher generation probabilities than non-shared clonotypes. Naive subsets generally had larger estimated clonotype richness than memory subsets did. Incomplete sequencing was indicated by rarefaction of sorted-subset datasets, despite the large sequencing depth.

TCR CDR3 regions were amplified from genomic DNA by multiplex PCR using the deep immunoSEQ assay. Extracted genomic DNA from each cell subset was spread evenly across all wells of several immunoSEQ 96-well plates, with each plate serving as a replicate. For sorted subsets, about 200 ng genomic DNA, equal to 30,000 to 35,000 T cell genomes, was loaded into each replicate PCR. The purified libraries were quantified using a Qubit 3.0 fluorometer, sized with a Bioanalyzer 2100, and then quantified again using the KAPA Library Quantification kit. A separate single-read 150-cycle Illumina NextSeq 550 flow cell was used to sequence each immunoSEQ 96-well plate. The original pipeline was this. Because the immunoSEQ output included only junctional sequences and no quality scores, the filtering could not be the same as the filtering used for full-length reads. Sequences were annotated with PyIR, a Python wrapper for IgBLAST v1.9, using IMGT germline references to assign V/J genes and CDR3. Reads were filtered out if the reads had weak V/J assignments (E-value above 1e-6), no CDR3, stop codons, out-of-frame junctions, or ambiguous translated residues. V3J clonotypes were defined as sequences sharing an identical inferred V gene, J gene, and CDR3 amino acid sequence. The percentage overlap between two repertoires was calculated by dividing the number of shared unique clonotypes by the size of the smaller repertoire. Three approaches were used to assess repertoire richness: RTK rarefaction, the Chao1 estimator, and Recon v2.1 estimates of unobserved clonotypes. Generation probabilities were computed with OLGA for all TCRbeta clonotypes obtained by the gDNA method from a handful of donors. TCRdb mirrors the immuneACCESS table, restricted to in-frame sequences. Some clones are absent from its copies; in checked studies, under half trace to an unresolved V gene, and the reason for the others is unknown. V and J calls and clone size come straight from that table; D and trimming were deduced from the DNA. This sample holds 2,100,000 or so clones; around 95% were observed only once. 0.13% of the sample rests with the top ten.

Healthy HIV-negative adults with no recently reported acute infections or vaccinations were included as donors. Only Caucasian adults living in Nashville, Tennessee, USA were represented among the donors. CD4+ T cells were enriched by magnetic negative selection, after which naive cells were positively selected on CD45RA and the negative fraction was taken as the memory subset. Blood was obtained by leukapheresis, after which PBMCs were separated by Ficoll-Histopaque density gradient centrifugation and cryopreserved in liquid nitrogen vapor phase. Analytical flow cytometry was used to check the purity and quantity of every magnetically sorted T cell population. From each sorted fraction, genomic DNA was isolated and quantified by UV absorbance on a Nanodrop 2000c. The germline V gene gives CDR1 as SGHRS and CDR2 as YFSETQ. The CDR3, cysteine through phenylalanine, is 14 amino acids long. This entry keeps only the CDR3 DNA: 42 bases, framed from base 1. Deletion took 4 bases off V and 14 bases off J, with a span of 22 bases between the germline ends.

The sample was naive CD4+ T cells sorted from blood. The sample's cell subset or site label, in plain terms: CD45RA+ positively selected. In this chain, TRBV5-1 is recombined with TRBJ1-3, with TRBD1 tentatively as D gene (6 bases match). The sequence derives from a man between 18 and 29 years old in good health. CDR3 region: CASSALTGSGPVYF. At the DNA level, the sequence is TGCGCCAGCAGCGCATTGACAGGCTCGGGACCCGTATATTTT.